This T cell receptor beta chain was identified in a study of control samples from healthy donors and cancer patients. Generated by immunoSEQ multiplex PCR, the TCRdb table keeps only in-frame clones and is missing some. The repertoire holds about 140,000 clones, about nine tenths seen once, with approximately 9.4% in the top ten. The CDR3 is 14 residues long. V lost 0 bases and J 4 bases, leaving 9 bases between the germline ends. The germline V gene has CDR1 LNHNV and CDR2 YYDKDF (reference sequence). The TCR comes from a woman in her 30s in good health. This chain joins TRBV15 and TRBJ2-5; no clear D. Sequenced input: blood. The CDR3 loop reads CATSRDKRLETQYF. The DNA of the CDR3 is TGTGCCACCAGCAGAGACAAGCGTTTAGAGACCCAGTACTTC.